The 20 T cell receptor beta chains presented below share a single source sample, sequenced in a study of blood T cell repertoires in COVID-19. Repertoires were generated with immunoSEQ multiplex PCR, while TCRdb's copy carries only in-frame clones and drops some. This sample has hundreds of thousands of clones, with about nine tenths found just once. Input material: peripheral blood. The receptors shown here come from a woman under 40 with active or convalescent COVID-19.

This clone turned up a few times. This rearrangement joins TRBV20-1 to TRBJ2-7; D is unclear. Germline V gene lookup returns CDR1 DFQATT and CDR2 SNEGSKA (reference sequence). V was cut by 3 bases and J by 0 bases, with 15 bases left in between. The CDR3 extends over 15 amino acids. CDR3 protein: CSASWSLYSSYEQYF. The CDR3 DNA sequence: TGCAGTGCTAGTTGGTCCCTGTACAGCTCCTACGAGCAGTACTTC.

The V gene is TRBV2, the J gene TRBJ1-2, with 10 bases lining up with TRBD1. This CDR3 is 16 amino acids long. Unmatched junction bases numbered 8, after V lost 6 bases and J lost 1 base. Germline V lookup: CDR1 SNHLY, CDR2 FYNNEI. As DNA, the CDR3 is TGTGCCAGCAGGACGGACAGGGGGGTGGGTAACTATGGCTACACCTTC. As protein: CASRTDRGVGNYGYTF.

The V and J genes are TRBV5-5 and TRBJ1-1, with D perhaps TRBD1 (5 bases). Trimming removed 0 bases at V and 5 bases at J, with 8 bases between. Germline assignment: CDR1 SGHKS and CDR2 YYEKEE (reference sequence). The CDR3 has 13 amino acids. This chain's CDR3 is CASSLGGGTEAFF. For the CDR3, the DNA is TGTGCCAGCAGCTTGGGGGGGGGGACTGAAGCTTTCTTT.

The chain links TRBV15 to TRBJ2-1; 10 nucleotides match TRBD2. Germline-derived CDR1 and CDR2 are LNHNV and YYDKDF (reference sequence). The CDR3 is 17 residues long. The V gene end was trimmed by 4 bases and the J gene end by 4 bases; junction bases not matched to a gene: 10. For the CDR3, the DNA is TGTGCCACCAGCACTAATACCCTAGCGGGAGTTTACAATGAGCAGTTCTTC. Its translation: CATSTNTLAGVYNEQFF.

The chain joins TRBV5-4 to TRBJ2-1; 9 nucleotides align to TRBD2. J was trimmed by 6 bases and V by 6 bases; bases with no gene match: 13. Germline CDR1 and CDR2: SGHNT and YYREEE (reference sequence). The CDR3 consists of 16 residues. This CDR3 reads CASNLAPASGVNEQFF. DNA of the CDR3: TGTGCCAGCAACCTCGCCCCGGCTAGCGGGGTCAATGAGCAGTTCTTC.

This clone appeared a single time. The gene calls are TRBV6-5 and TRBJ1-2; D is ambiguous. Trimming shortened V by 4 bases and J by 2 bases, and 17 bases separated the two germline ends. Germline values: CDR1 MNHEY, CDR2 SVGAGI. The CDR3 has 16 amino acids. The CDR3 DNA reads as TGTGCCAGCAGTTTCGAGCCCCGGAGCACAAACTATGGCTACACCTTC. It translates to CASSFEPRSTNYGYTF.

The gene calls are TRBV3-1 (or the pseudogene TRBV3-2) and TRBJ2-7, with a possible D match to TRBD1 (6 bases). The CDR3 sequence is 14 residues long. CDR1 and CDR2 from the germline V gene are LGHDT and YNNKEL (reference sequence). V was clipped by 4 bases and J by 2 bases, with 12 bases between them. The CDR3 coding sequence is TGTGCCAGCAGCCGGACAGTCGATACCTACGAGCAGTACTTC. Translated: CASSRTVDTYEQYF.

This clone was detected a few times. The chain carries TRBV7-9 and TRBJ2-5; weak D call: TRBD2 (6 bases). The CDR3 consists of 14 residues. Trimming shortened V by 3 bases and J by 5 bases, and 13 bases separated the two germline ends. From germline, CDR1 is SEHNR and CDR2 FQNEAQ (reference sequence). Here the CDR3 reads CASSFPSGFETQYF. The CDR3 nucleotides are TGTGCCAGCAGCTTTCCAAGCGGGTTCGAGACCCAGTACTTC.

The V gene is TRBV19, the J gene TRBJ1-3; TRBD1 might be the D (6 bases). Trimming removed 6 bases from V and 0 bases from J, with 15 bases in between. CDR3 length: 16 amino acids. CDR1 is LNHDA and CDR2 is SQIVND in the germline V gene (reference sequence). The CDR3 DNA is TGTGCCAGTAGCTTCGGACAGCTGTACTCTGGAAACACCATATATTTT. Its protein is CASSFGQLYSGNTIYF.

CDR3 amino acids: CASSQLNSGGSSYNEQFF. For the CDR3, the DNA is TGTGCCAGCAGCCAACTAAATAGCGGGGGGAGCTCCTACAATGAGCAGTTCTTC. The rearrangement uses TRBV4-2 and TRBJ2-1; 10 bases fit TRBD2. Germline loops: CDR1 LGHNA, CDR2 YNFKEQ. CDR3 length: 18 amino acids. Trimming cost V 2 bases and J 0 bases; bases outside gene matches: 7.

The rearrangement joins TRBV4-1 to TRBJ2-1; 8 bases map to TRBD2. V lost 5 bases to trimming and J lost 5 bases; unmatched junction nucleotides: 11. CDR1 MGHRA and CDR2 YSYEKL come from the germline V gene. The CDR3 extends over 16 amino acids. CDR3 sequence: CASSDPSSGPHNEQFF. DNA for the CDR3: TGCGCCAGCAGCGACCCTTCTAGCGGGCCGCACAATGAGCAGTTCTTC.

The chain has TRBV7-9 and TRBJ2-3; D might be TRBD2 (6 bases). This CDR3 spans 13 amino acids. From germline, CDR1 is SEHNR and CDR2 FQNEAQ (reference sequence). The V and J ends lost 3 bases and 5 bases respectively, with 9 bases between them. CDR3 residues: CASSLTGRDTQYF. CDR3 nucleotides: TGTGCCAGCAGCTTGACCGGGAGAGATACGCAGTATTTT.

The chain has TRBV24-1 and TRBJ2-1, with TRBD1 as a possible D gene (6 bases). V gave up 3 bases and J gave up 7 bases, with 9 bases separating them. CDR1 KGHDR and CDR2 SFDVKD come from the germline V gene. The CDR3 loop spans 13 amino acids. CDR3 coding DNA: TGTGCCACCAGTGATCCACAGGGAAATGAGCAGTTCTTC. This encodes CATSDPQGNEQFF.

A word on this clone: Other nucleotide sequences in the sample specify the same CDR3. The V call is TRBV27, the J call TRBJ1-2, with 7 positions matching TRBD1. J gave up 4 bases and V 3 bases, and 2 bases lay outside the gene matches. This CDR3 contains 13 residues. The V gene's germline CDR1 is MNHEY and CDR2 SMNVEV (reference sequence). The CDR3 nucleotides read TGTGCCAGCAGTTTGGGACAGAGCTATGGCTACACCTTC. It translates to CASSLGQSYGYTF.

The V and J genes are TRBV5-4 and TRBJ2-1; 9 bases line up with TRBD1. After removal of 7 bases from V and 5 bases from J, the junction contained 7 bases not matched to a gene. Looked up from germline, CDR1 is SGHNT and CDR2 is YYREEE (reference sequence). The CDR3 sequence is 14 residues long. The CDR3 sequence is CASGGTGKDNEQFF. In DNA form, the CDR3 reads TGTGCCAGCGGAGGGACAGGGAAGGACAATGAGCAGTTCTTC.

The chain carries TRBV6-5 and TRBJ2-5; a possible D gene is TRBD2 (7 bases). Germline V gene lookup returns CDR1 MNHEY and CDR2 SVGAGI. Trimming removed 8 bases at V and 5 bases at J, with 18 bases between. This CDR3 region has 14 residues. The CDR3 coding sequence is TGTGCCAGCGGCGAGGGGGGAGGGAGGGAGACCCAGTACTTC. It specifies CASGEGGGRETQYF.

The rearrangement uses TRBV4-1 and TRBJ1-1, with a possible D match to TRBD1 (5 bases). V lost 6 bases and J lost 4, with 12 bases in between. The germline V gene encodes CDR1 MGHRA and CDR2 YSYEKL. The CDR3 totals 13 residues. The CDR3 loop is CASRPLGGTEAFF. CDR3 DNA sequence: TGCGCCAGCAGGCCCCTGGGGGGCACTGAAGCTTTCTTT.

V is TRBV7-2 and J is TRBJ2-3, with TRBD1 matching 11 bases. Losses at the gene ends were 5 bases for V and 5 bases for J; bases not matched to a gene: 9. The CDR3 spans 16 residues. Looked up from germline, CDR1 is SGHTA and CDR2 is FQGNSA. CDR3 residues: CASSGRTGGPRDTQYF. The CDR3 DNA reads TGTGCCAGCAGCGGTAGGACAGGGGGCCCGAGAGATACGCAGTATTTT.

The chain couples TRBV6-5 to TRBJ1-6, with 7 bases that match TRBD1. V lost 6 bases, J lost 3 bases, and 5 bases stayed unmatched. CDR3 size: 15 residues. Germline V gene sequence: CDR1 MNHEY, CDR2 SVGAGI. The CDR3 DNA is TGTGCCAGCAGGTCGACAGGGTACTATAATTCACCCCTCCACTTT. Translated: CASRSTGYYNSPLHF.

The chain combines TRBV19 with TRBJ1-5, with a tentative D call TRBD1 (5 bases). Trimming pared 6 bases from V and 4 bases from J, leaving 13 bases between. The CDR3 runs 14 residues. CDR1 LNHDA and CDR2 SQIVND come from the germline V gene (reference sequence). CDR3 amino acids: CASSPDSLNQPQHF. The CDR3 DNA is TGTGCCAGTAGCCCCGACAGTTTGAATCAGCCCCAGCATTTT.